The 13 T cell receptor beta chains below come from one sample, sequenced in a study of blood T cell repertoires in COVID-19. The method was immunoSEQ multiplex PCR; TCRdb's version includes in-frame clones alone and lacks a portion of them. The sample records 200,000 to 250,000 clones, around 80% being singletons. What was sequenced was PBMCs or T cells enriched from blood (not recorded which). These receptors all stem from a man aged 55 to 70 who had recovered from COVID-19.

In its sample, this clone was seen once. The chain recombines TRBV11-2 with TRBJ1-1, with 9 nucleotides matching TRBD1. Per the germline V gene, CDR1 is SGHAT and CDR2 is FQNNGV. With 5 bases clipped from V and 1 base from J, the junction kept 2 bases outside the gene matches. The CDR3 length is 14 residues. The CDR3 sequence: CASSIQGANTEAFF. The CDR3 DNA follows: TGTGCCAGCAGCATACAGGGGGCGAACACTGAAGCTTTCTTT.

The chain joins TRBV7-2 to TRBJ1-5, with 12 bases that match TRBD1. Germline V CDR1 and CDR2: SGHTA, FQGNSA. V dropped 5 bases and J dropped 4; count of bases not matched to a gene: 6. The CDR3 loop spans 16 amino acids. This CDR3 is CASSPGTGGFNQPQHF. CDR3 in DNA: TGTGCCAGCAGCCCGGGGACAGGGGGCTTTAATCAGCCCCAGCATTTT.

The V gene is TRBV5-1, the J gene TRBJ1-3; D unresolved. This CDR3 is 17 amino acids long. The V end lost 1 base, the J end lost 0 bases, and 14 bases lay between the germline ends. Germline V gene lookup returns CDR1 SGHRS and CDR2 YFSETQ. The CDR3 loop is CASSLNPHTISGNTIYF. CDR3 DNA sequence: TGCGCCAGCAGCTTGAACCCACACACTATCTCTGGAAACACCATATATTTT. The full variable domain, rest sourced from reference TRBV5-1 and TRBJ1-3, is KAGVTQTPRYLIKTRGQQVTLSCSPISGHRSVSWYQQTPGQGLQFLFEYFSETQRNKGNFPGRFSGRQFSNSRSEMNVSTLELGDSALYLCASSLNPHTISGNTIYFGEGSWLTVV.

This chain links TRBV27 with TRBJ2-5; 10 bases are a match to TRBD1. Unmatched junction bases numbered 5, after V lost 5 bases and J lost 2 bases. The CDR3 is 15 amino acids. Germline V gene data show CDR1 as MNHEY and CDR2 as SMNVEV (reference sequence). The CDR3 loop is CASSAPGQGQETQYF. CDR3 nucleotides: TGTGCCAGCAGTGCACCGGGACAGGGGCAAGAGACCCAGTACTTC.

The V call is TRBV2, the J call TRBJ1-3; D perhaps matches TRBD1 (5 bases). CDR1 SNHLY and CDR2 FYNNEI come from the germline V gene. This CDR3 comprises 13 residues. Trimming left V 6 bases short and J 4 bases short, with 10 bases between. CDR3 amino acids: CASSRASGNTIYF. CDR3 bases: TGTGCCAGCAGCAGGGCGTCCGGAAACACCATATATTTT.

The chain is built from TRBV19 and TRBJ2-5; TRBD1 might be the D (6 bases). The CDR3 is 14 residues long. Looked up from germline, CDR1 is LNHDA and CDR2 is SQIVND (reference sequence). V shed 1 base and J shed 5 bases, with 11 bases lying between them. CDR3 region: CASSIAATGETQYF. CDR3 sequence (DNA): TGTGCCAGTAGTATAGCGGCTACAGGGGAGACCCAGTACTTC.

This clone has only a few counts. The gene calls are TRBV20-1 and TRBJ1-2; 9 nucleotides line up with TRBD1. J lost 4 bases, V lost 3 bases, and 12 bases had no gene match. CDR1 is DFQATT and CDR2 is SNEGSKA in the germline V gene (reference sequence). The CDR3 has 16 amino acids. The CDR3, as DNA: TGCAGTGCTAGTGGGACAGGGACCGGTCTTAGCTATGGCTACACCTTC. It specifies CSASGTGTGLSYGYTF.

This rearrangement joins TRBV7-2 to TRBJ1-2; 7 bases line up with TRBD1. V dropped 3 bases and J dropped 3; count of bases not matched to a gene: 1. The CDR3 length is 13 residues. Germline V gene lookup returns CDR1 SGHTA and CDR2 FQGNSA. CDR3 sequence: CASSFDRDYGYTF. CDR3 in DNA: TGTGCCAGCAGCTTTGACAGGGACTATGGCTACACCTTC.

The V and J genes are TRBV9 and TRBJ2-5, with TRBD2 matching 9 bases. V shed 4 bases and J 3 bases; nucleotides not matched to a gene: 13. The CDR3 is 17 residues long. Germline V gives CDR1 SGDLS, CDR2 YYNGEE. The CDR3 region is CASSQQGRLAGKETQYF. The CDR3 DNA reads TGTGCCAGCAGCCAACAGGGGCGTCTAGCGGGAAAAGAGACCCAGTACTTC.

This rearrangement joins TRBV5-1 to TRBJ2-3; D perhaps matches TRBD2 (6 bases). CDR1 SGHRS and CDR2 YFSETQ come from the germline V gene. Trimming pared 6 bases from V and 5 bases from J, leaving 16 bases between. CDR3 length: 14 residues. This chain's CDR3 is CASKAGIVGDTQYF. CDR3 sequence (DNA): TGCGCCAGCAAGGCGGGGATTGTGGGAGATACGCAGTATTTT.

V and J are TRBV4-1 and TRBJ2-3; no firm D call. Germline CDR1 and CDR2: MGHRA and YSYEKL. V lost 2 bases to trimming and J lost 0 bases, with 12 bases between them. The CDR3 runs 16 residues. The DNA for the CDR3 is TGCGCCAGCAGCCAACTTCAGACATACAGCACAGATACGCAGTATTTT. Its translation: CASSQLQTYSTDTQYF.

V is TRBV7-2 and J is TRBJ2-5; TRBD2 aligns across 11 bases. The V gene end was trimmed by 5 bases and the J gene end by 1 base; junction bases not matched to a gene: 3. Germline V gene lookup returns CDR1 SGHTA and CDR2 FQGNSA. The CDR3 spans 15 residues. The CDR3 sequence is CASSRTSGPQETQYF. CDR3 nucleotide sequence: TGTGCCAGCAGCCGGACTAGCGGGCCCCAAGAGACCCAGTACTTC.

The chain uses TRBV19 and TRBJ2-2, with 8 bases aligning to TRBD2. This CDR3 region has 15 residues. Germline loops: CDR1 LNHDA, CDR2 SQIVND (reference sequence). J was trimmed by 7 bases and V by 9 bases; bases with no gene match: 13. Here the CDR3 reads CASGRESLGIGELFF. CDR3 sequence (DNA): TGTGCCAGCGGGAGGGAGTCCCTTGGCATCGGGGAGCTGTTTTTT.